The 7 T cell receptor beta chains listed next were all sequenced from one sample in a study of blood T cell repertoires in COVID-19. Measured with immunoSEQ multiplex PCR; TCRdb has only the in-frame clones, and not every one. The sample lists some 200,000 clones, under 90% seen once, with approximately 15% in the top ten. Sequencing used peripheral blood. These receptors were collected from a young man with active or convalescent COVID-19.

DNA of the CDR3: TGTGCCAGCAGCTGGACGAGACAGGGAAGTATCGCTGAAGCTTTCTTT. It specifies CASSWTRQGSIAEAFF. This rearrangement joins TRBV5-5 to TRBJ1-1; 7 bases agree with TRBD1. Germline CDR1 and CDR2: SGHKS and YYEKEE (reference sequence). V trimming: 3 bases; J trimming: 6 bases; junction bases outside the gene matches: 14. This CDR3 is built from 16 residues.

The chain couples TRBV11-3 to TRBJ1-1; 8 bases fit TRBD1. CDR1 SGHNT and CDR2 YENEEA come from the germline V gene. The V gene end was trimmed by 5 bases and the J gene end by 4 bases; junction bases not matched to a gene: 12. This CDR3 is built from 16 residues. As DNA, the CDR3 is TGTGCCAGCAGCGGACAGGGAGGGTCTAAAGTCACTGAAGCTTTCTTT. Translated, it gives CASSGQGGSKVTEAFF.

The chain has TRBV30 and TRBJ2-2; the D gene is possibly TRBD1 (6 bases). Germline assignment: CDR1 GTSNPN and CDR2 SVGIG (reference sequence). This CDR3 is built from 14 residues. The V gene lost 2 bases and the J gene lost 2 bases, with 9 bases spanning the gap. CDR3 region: CAWSRGQNTGELFF. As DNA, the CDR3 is TGTGCCTGGAGTAGGGGACAAAACACCGGGGAGCTGTTTTTT.

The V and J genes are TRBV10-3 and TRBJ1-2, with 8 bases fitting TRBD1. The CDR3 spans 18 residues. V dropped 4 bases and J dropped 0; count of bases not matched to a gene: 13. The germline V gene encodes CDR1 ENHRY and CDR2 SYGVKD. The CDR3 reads CAISADRATIYSNYGYTF. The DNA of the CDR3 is TGTGCCATCAGTGCGGACAGGGCCACAATTTACTCTAACTATGGCTACACCTTC.

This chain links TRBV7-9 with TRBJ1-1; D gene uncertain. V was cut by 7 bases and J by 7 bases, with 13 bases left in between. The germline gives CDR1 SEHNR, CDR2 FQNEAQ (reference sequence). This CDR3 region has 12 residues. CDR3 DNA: TGTGCCAGCAACACCCTAGGGAGTGAAGCTTTCTTT. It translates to CASNTLGSEAFF.

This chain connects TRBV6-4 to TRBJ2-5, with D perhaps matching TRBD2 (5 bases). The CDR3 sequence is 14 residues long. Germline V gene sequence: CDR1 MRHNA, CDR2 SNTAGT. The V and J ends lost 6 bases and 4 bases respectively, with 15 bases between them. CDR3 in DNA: TGTGCCAGCAGCGAGACCCCAGAGGGAGAGACCCAGTACTTC. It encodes CASSETPEGETQYF.

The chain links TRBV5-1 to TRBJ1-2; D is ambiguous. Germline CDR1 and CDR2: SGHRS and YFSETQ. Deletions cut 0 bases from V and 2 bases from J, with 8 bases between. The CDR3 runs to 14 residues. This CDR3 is CASSLESGNYGYTF. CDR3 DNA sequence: TGCGCCAGCAGCTTGGAGTCGGGGAACTATGGCTACACCTTC.